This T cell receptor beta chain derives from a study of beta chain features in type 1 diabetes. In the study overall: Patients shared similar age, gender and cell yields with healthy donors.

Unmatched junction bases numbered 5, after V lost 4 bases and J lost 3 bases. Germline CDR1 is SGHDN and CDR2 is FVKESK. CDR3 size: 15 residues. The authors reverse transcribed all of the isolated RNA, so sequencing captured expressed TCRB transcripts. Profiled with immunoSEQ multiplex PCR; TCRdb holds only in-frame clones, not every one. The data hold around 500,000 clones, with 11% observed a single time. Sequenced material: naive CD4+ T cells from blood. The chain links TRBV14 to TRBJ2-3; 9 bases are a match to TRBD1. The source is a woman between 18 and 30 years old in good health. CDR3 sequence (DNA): TGTGCCAGCAGCCCACAGGGGGCTAATACAGATACGCAGTATTTT. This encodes CASSPQGANTDTQYF.